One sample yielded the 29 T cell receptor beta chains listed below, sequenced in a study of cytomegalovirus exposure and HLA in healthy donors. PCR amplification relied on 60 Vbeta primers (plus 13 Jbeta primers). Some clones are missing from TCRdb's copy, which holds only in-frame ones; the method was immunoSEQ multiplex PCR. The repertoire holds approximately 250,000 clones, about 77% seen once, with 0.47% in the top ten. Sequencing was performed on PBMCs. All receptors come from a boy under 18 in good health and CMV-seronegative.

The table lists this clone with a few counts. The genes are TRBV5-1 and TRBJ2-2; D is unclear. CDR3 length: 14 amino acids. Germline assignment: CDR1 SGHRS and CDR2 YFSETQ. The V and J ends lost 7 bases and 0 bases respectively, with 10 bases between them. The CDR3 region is CASRSVPNTGELFF. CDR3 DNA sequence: TGCGCCAGCCGGTCCGTCCCGAACACCGGGGAGCTGTTTTTT.

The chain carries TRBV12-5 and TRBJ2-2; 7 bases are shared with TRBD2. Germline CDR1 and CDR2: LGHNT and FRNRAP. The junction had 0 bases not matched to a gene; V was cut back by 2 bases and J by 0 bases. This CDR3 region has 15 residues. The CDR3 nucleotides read TGTGCTAGTGGTTTGACTAGCGCGAACACCGGGGAGCTGTTTTTT. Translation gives CASGLTSANTGELFF.

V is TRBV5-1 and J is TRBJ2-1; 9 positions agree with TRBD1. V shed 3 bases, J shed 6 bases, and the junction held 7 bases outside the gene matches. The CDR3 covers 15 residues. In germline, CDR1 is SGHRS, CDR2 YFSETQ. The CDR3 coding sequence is TGCGCCAGCAGCTCCCGGGACAGGGCAACCAATGAGCAGTTCTTC. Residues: CASSSRDRATNEQFF.

CDR3 nucleotide sequence: TGTGCCAGCAGCTTTTACAGAAACGACGAGCAGTACTTC. Protein product: CASSFYRNDEQYF. The chain carries TRBV7-9 and TRBJ2-7; no definite D call. Trimming took off 3 bases at V and 5 bases at J, with 11 bases between the two ends. The CDR3 sequence is 13 residues long. The germline V gene has CDR1 SEHNR and CDR2 FQNEAQ (reference sequence).

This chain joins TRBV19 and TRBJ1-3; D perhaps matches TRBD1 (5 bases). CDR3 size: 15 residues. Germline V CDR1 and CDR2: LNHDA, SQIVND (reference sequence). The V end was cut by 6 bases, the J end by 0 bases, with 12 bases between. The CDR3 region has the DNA TGTGCCAGTAGACAGGACGGCGCCTCTGGAAACACCATATATTTT. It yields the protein CASRQDGASGNTIYF.

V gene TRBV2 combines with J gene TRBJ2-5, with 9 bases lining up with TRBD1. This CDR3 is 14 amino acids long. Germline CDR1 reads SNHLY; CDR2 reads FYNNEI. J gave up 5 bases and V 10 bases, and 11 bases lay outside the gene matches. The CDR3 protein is CAIPNGQGRETQYF. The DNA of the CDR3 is TGTGCCATCCCAAACGGACAGGGGAGGGAGACCCAGTACTTC.

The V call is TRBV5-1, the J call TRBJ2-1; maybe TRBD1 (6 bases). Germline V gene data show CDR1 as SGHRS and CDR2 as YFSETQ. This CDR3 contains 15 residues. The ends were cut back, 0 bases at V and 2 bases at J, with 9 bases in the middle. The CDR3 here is CASSLGDTAYNEQFF. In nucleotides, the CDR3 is TGCGCCAGCAGCTTGGGGGACACCGCCTACAATGAGCAGTTCTTC.

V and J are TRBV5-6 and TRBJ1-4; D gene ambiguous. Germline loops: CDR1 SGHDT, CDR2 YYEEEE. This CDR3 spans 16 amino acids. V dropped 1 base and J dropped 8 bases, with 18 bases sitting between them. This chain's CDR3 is CASSLLAGMGREKLFF. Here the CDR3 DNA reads TGTGCCAGCAGCTTGTTGGCCGGGATGGGGAGAGAAAAACTGTTTTTT.

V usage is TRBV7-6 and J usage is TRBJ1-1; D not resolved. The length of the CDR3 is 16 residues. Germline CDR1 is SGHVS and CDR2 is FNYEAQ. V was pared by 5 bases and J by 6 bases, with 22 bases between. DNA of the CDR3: TGTGCCAGCAGCGCCTCAGAAAGGGCAGCGCGGGCTGAAGCTTTCTTT. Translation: CASSASERAARAEAFF.

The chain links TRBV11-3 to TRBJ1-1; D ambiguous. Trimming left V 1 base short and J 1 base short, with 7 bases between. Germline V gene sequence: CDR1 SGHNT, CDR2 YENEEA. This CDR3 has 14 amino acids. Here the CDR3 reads CASSLGSGNTEAFF. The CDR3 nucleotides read TGTGCCAGCAGCTTAGGGTCCGGGAACACTGAAGCTTTCTTT.

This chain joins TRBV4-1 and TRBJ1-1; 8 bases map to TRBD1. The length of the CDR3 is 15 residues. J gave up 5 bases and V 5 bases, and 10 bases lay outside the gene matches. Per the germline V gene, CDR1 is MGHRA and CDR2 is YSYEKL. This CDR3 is CASSDNRGVDTEAFF. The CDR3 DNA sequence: TGCGCCAGCAGCGACAACAGGGGGGTAGATACTGAAGCTTTCTTT.

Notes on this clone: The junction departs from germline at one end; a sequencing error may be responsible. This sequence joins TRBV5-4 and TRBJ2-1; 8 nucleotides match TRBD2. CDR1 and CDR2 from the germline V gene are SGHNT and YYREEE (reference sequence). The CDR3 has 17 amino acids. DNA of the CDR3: TGTGCCAGCAGTTTTCGAGAAGGACTAGCCTCCTACGATGAGCAGTTCTTC. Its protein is CASSFREGLASYDEQFF.

The CDR3 DNA follows: TGCAGCGGGACTAGCGGGGATACGCAGTATTTT. Residues: CSGTSGDTQYF. The chain carries TRBV29-1 and TRBJ2-3; TRBD2 aligns across 11 bases. Germline loops: CDR1 SQVTM, CDR2 ANQGSEA. Germline trimming cut 7 bases from V and 6 bases from J; bases unmatched to any gene: 0. The CDR3 spans 11 residues.

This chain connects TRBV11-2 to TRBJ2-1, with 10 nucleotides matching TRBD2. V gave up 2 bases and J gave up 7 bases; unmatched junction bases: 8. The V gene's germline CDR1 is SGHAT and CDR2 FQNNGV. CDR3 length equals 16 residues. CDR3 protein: CASSLHGQREGNEQFF. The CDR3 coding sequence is TGTGCCAGCAGCTTACATGGCCAGCGGGAGGGGAATGAGCAGTTCTTC.

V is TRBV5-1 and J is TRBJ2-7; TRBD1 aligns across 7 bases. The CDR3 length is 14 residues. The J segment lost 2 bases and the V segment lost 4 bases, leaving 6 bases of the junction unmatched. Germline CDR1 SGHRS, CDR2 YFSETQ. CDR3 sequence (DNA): TGCGCCAGCAGCCCCCGGGACAGACCCTACGAGCAGTACTTC. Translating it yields CASSPRDRPYEQYF.

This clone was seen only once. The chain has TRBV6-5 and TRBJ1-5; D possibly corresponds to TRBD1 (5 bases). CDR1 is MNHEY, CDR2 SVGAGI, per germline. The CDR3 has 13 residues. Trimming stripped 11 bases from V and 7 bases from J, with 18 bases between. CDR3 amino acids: CACHGTSGQPQHF. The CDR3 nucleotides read TGTGCCTGCCACGGGACTTCGGGGCAGCCCCAGCATTTT.

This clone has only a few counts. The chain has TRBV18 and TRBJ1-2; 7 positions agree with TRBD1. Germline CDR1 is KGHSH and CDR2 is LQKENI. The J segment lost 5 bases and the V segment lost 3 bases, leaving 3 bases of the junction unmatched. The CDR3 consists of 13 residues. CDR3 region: CASSPGQEYGYTF. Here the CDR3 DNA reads TGTGCCAGCTCACCCGGACAGGAATATGGCTACACCTTC.

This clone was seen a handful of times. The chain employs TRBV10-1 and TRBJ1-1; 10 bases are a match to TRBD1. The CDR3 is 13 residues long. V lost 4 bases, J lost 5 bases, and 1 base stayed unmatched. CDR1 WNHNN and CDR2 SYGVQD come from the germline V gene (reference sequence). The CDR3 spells CASSAGQGTEAFF. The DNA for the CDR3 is TGCGCCAGCAGTGCGGGACAGGGGACTGAAGCTTTCTTT.

The CDR3 coding sequence is TGTGCCTGGAGCCGGCGGACAATGGAGAGACCCCAGTACTTC. As protein: CAWSRRTMERPQYF. This chain joins TRBV30 and TRBJ2-5, with TRBD1 as a possible D gene (5 bases). Trimming stripped 3 bases from V and 9 bases from J, with 20 bases between. Germline lookup yields CDR1 GTSNPN and CDR2 SVGIG (reference sequence). The CDR3 spans 14 residues.

The CDR3 sequence is CATSRDLSGSLYEQYF. CDR3 nucleotide sequence: TGTGCCACCAGCAGAGATCTGAGCGGGAGTCTCTACGAGCAGTACTTC. This chain uses TRBV15 with TRBJ2-7, with 8 bases lining up with TRBD2. The CDR3 runs 16 residues. CDR1 and CDR2 from the germline V gene are LNHNV and YYDKDF (reference sequence). J was trimmed by 3 bases and V by 0 bases; bases with no gene match: 7.

As DNA, the CDR3 is TGTGCCAGCAGTCGGGGAGGTTGGAACACTGAAGCTTTCTTT. It is translated as CASSRGGWNTEAFF. The chain recombines TRBV6-5 with TRBJ1-1; D gene uncertain. V dropped 5 bases and J dropped 1 base, with 11 bases sitting between them. Germline assignment: CDR1 MNHEY and CDR2 SVGAGI. The CDR3 consists of 14 residues.

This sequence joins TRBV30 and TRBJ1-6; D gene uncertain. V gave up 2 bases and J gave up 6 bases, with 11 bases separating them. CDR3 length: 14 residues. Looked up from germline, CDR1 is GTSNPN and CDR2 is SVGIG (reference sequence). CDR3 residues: CAWSLSETNSPLHF. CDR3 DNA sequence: TGTGCCTGGAGTTTGAGTGAAACTAATTCACCCCTCCACTTT.

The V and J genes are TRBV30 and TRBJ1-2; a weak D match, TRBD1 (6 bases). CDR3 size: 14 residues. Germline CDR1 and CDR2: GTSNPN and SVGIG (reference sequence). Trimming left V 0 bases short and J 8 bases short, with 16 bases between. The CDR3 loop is CAWSVHGQSRGYTF. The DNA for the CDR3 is TGTGCCTGGAGTGTACACGGACAGAGCCGCGGCTACACCTTC.

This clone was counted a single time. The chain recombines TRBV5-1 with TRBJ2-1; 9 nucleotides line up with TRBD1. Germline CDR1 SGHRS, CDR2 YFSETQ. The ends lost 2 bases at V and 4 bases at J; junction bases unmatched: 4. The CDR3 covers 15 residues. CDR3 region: CASSFRDRDYNEQFF. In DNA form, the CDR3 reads TGCGCCAGCAGCTTCCGGGACAGGGATTACAATGAGCAGTTCTTC.

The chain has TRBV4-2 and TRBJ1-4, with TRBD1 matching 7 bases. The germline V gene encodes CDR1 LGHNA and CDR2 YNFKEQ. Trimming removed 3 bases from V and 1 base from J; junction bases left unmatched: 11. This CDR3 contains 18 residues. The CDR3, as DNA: TGTGCCAGCAGCCATGACGACAGGGATGGTGGAACTAATGAAAAACTGTTTTTT. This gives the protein CASSHDDRDGGTNEKLFF.

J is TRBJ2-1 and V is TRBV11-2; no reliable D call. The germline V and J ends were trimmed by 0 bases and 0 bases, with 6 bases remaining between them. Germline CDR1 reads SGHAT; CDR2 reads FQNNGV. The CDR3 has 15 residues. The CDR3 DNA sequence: TGTGCCAGCAGCTTAGATTCTAGCTCCTACAATGAGCAGTTCTTC. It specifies CASSLDSSSYNEQFF.

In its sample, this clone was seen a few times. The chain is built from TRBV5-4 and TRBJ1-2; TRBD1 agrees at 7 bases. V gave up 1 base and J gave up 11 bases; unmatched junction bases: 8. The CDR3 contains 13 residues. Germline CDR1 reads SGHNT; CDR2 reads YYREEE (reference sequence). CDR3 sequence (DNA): TGTGCCAGCAGCTTGAGTGGAGGGGGCAGGTACACCTTC. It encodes CASSLSGGGRYTF.

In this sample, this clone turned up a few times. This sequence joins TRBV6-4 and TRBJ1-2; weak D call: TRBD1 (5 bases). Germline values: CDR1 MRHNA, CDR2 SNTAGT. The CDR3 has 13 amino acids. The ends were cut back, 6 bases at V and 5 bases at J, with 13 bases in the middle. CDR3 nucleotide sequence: TGTGCCAGCAGCTCGGGACGGGGGTATGGCTACACCTTC. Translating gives CASSSGRGYGYTF.

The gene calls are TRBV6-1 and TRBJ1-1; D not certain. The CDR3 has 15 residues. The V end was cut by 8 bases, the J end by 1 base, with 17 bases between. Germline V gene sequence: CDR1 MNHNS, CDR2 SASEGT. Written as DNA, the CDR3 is TGTGCCAGCCGATCCCTTGGGCGGGAGAACACTGAAGCTTTCTTT. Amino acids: CASRSLGRENTEAFF.